The T cell receptor (beta chain) under discussion was sequenced for a study of CD4 and CD8 cells across lung adenocarcinoma regions. TCRdb re-called the PCR reads with MiXCR, one entry per CDR3 protein. The sample has about 5,200 distinct CDR3 sequences, around 46% seen once. The CDR3 has 15 residues. Germline CDR1 is MNHNS and CDR2 is SASEGT. This TCR was sampled from a male donor with lung adenocarcinoma. The CD4 and CD8 labels of this study may be unreliable. V and J are TRBV6-1 and TRBJ2-1, with 9 nucleotides matching TRBD1. The J call could be wrong; TRBJ2-7 is a better fit for the DNA end. Sequencing input: CD4+ T cells from the margin of a lung tumor. The CDR3 region has the DNA TGTGCCAGCAGTGAAGCCCGGGACAGGGTTGGTGAGCAGTACTTC. This gives the protein CASSEARDRVGEQYF.